Shown below are 27 T cell receptor beta chains from a single sample sequenced in a study of blood T cell repertoires in COVID-19. Some clones are missing from TCRdb's copy, which holds only in-frame ones; the method was immunoSEQ multiplex PCR. Of under 300,000 clones listed, roughly 89% are singletons. Sequenced material: peripheral blood. These receptors originate from a woman in her thirties with active or convalescent COVID-19.

In its sample, this clone was seen once. This rearrangement joins TRBV28 to TRBJ2-7; tentatively, D is TRBD1 (5 bases). The CDR3 contains 13 residues. The germline CDR1 and CDR2 sequences are MDHEN and SYDVKM. V was trimmed by 8 bases and J by 2 bases, leaving 13 bases between them. The DNA of the CDR3 is TGTGCCAGCCAAGGGGATTCCCCCTACGAGCAGTACTTC. Translated, it gives CASQGDSPYEQYF.

The chain has TRBV3-1 (or the pseudogene TRBV3-2) and TRBJ2-7, with D tentatively TRBD2 (5 bases). Trimming took off 0 bases at V and 1 base at J, with 13 bases between the two ends. The V gene's germline CDR1 is LGHDT and CDR2 YNNKEL (reference sequence). The CDR3 spans 16 residues. The CDR3 spells CASSQDLAGLSYEQYF. For the CDR3, the DNA is TGTGCCAGCAGCCAAGATCTAGCCGGCTTATCCTACGAGCAGTACTTC.

The V gene is TRBV14, the J gene TRBJ1-1; D perhaps matches TRBD1 (5 bases). V was shortened by 4 bases and J by 6 bases, with 12 bases between the two germline ends. CDR1 and CDR2 from the germline V gene are SGHDN and FVKESK. The CDR3 covers 13 residues. The CDR3 loop is CASSLPGGSEAFF. The DNA for the CDR3 is TGTGCCAGCAGCCTTCCCGGGGGTTCTGAAGCTTTCTTT.

A word on this clone: At one of its ends the junction is not consistent with the germline gene, which may arise from a read error. This chain connects TRBV19 to TRBJ1-4, with 8 bases matching TRBD1. There are 13 residues in the CDR3. Germline lookup yields CDR1 LNHDA and CDR2 SQIVND (reference sequence). The DNA for the CDR3 is TGTGCCAGTAGTATGGGTAGTCAGGACAGGGTGGTTTTT. This gives the protein CASSMGSQDRVVF.

The chain links TRBV5-8 to TRBJ1-1; 7 positions agree with TRBD1. Germline V gene data show CDR1 as SGHTS and CDR2 as YDEGEE. CDR3 length: 13 amino acids. Trimming cost V 8 bases and J 1 base; bases outside gene matches: 5. The CDR3 reads CASERGRNTEAFF. CDR3 nucleotides: TGTGCCAGTGAGAGGGGGCGGAACACTGAAGCTTTCTTT.

The V gene is TRBV20-1, the J gene TRBJ2-3; 10 bases agree with TRBD2. This CDR3 is 15 amino acids long. The trim removed 3 bases at V and 4 bases at J, leaving 7 bases unmatched. Per germline, CDR1 DFQATT and CDR2 SNEGSKA (reference sequence). The CDR3 loop is CSASRSGGASDTQYF. For the CDR3, the DNA is TGCAGTGCTAGTCGAAGCGGGGGGGCCTCAGATACGCAGTATTTT.

The chain is built from TRBV2 and TRBJ1-4; 7 bases are a match to TRBD1. This CDR3 spans 14 amino acids. CDR1 and CDR2 (germline): SNHLY, FYNNEI. Trimming removed 7 bases from V and 7 bases from J; junction bases left unmatched: 9. CDR3 protein: CASKLLGTAEKLFF. CDR3 DNA: TGTGCCAGCAAATTACTCGGGACAGCTGAAAAACTGTTTTTT.

As to this clone: At the DNA level, this CDR3 is encoded by other sequences in the same sample as well. The chain couples TRBV18 to TRBJ1-1; 7 bases fit TRBD1. There are 14 residues in the CDR3. From germline, CDR1 is KGHSH and CDR2 LQKENI. V was clipped by 6 bases and J by 0 bases; unmatched bases: 4. CDR3 amino acids: CASSPGQVNTEAFF. CDR3 coding DNA: TGTGCCAGCTCCCCCGGACAGGTGAACACTGAAGCTTTCTTT.

The rearrangement links TRBV14 to TRBJ1-6; D is possibly TRBD1 (6 bases). This CDR3 spans 15 amino acids. V lost 4 bases and J 9 bases, leaving 16 bases between the germline ends. The germline CDR1 and CDR2 sequences are SGHDN and FVKESK. The CDR3 nucleotides are TGTGCCAGCAGCCGAACAGGGTTTATGAGTTCACCCCTCCACTTT. Amino acid sequence: CASSRTGFMSSPLHF.

The chain joins TRBV6-1 to TRBJ2-1, with D possibly being TRBD2 (7 bases). Trimming pared 0 bases from V and 8 bases from J, leaving 11 bases between. CDR1 and CDR2 (germline): MNHNS, SASEGT. There are 14 residues in the CDR3. CDR3: CASSEAGGRDEQFF. For the CDR3, the DNA is TGTGCCAGCAGTGAAGCGGGGGGGCGCGATGAGCAGTTCTTC.

The chain uses TRBV6-5 and TRBJ2-7; D is ambiguous. Germline-derived CDR1 and CDR2 are MNHEY and SVGAGI. V shed 7 bases and J shed 2 bases, with 18 bases lying between them. This CDR3 is built from 15 residues. As DNA, the CDR3 is TGTGCCAGCATCGACTGGAACGCCGCCCCCTACGAGCAGTACTTC. Protein product: CASIDWNAAPYEQYF.

V gene TRBV7-9 combines with J gene TRBJ2-7, with 9 bases lining up with TRBD1. The CDR3 contains 15 residues. The J segment lost 7 bases and the V segment lost 1 base, leaving 8 bases of the junction unmatched. CDR1 is SEHNR, CDR2 FQNEAQ, per germline (reference sequence). The CDR3 DNA is TGTGCCAGCAGCTTAGGGGACAGGGCTTGGGGTGAGCAGTACTTC. Encoded protein: CASSLGDRAWGEQYF.

The chain uses TRBV4-1 and TRBJ2-5, with a tentative D call TRBD1 (6 bases). The CDR3 contains 15 residues. V gave up 5 bases and J gave up 0 bases, with 13 bases separating them. Per the germline V gene, CDR1 is MGHRA and CDR2 is YSYEKL. The CDR3 loop is CASSSGVGNQETQYF. The CDR3 DNA reads as TGCGCCAGCAGCTCAGGGGTAGGGAACCAAGAGACCCAGTACTTC.

The chain links TRBV7-9 to TRBJ1-3, with D unclear. The CDR3 is made up of 15 amino acids. Trimming removed 1 base at V and 0 bases at J, with 7 bases between. Germline V lookup: CDR1 SEHNR, CDR2 FQNEAQ (reference sequence). As DNA, the CDR3 is TGTGCCAGCAGCTTAGTTCCGGTCTCTGGAAACACCATATATTTT. This codes for CASSLVPVSGNTIYF.

This chain links TRBV6-6 with TRBJ1-2, with 7 bases identical to TRBD1. The CDR3 contains 15 residues. Germline V lookup: CDR1 MNHNY, CDR2 SVGAGI (reference sequence). V was clipped by 6 bases and J by 3 bases; unmatched bases: 10. CDR3 coding DNA: TGTGCCAGCAGCAGACCGGGACAGACGTACTATGGCTACACCTTC. It codes for CASSRPGQTYYGYTF.

The J gene is TRBJ1-2, the V gene TRBV2; 9 nucleotides align to TRBD1. CDR1 is SNHLY and CDR2 is FYNNEI in the germline V gene. The CDR3 runs 14 residues. V was pared by 8 bases and J by 8 bases, with 12 bases of the junction left unmatched. This chain's CDR3 is CASLDRGSGGGYTF. CDR3 coding DNA: TGTGCCAGCCTAGACAGGGGGTCGGGTGGCGGCTACACCTTC. Full variable domain (missing parts from reference TRBV2 and TRBJ1-2): EPEVTQTPSHQVTQMGQEVILRCVPISNHLYFYWYRQILGQKVEFLVSFYNNEISEKSEIFDDQFSVERPDGSNFTLKIRSTKLEDSAMYFCASLDRGSGGGYTFGSGTRLTVV.

The V gene is TRBV6-5, the J gene TRBJ1-1; tentatively, D is TRBD1 (6 bases). Germline CDR1 and CDR2: MNHEY and SVGAGI. The CDR3 covers 12 residues. V was shortened by 9 bases and J by 4 bases, with 12 bases between the two germline ends. The CDR3 protein is CARKTGSTEAFF. The CDR3 region has the DNA TGTGCCAGGAAAACAGGGTCCACTGAAGCTTTCTTT.

V and J are TRBV9 and TRBJ1-4; D may be TRBD1 (6 bases). The germline V and J ends were trimmed by 3 bases and 2 bases, with 8 bases remaining between them. Germline lookup yields CDR1 SGDLS and CDR2 YYNGEE. This CDR3 has 14 residues. The CDR3 loop reads CASSGTGTNEKLFF. The CDR3 DNA sequence: TGTGCCAGCAGCGGAACAGGGACTAATGAAAAACTGTTTTTT.

The chain is built from TRBV5-4 and TRBJ2-7; TRBD1 aligns across 11 bases. Germline trimming cut 4 bases from V and 0 bases from J; bases unmatched to any gene: 3. Per germline, CDR1 SGHNT and CDR2 YYREEE (reference sequence). The CDR3 covers 15 residues. CDR3 DNA: TGTGCCAGCAGCCCCGGACAGGGGGCCTCCTACGAGCAGTACTTC. It is translated as CASSPGQGASYEQYF.

V usage is TRBV15 and J usage is TRBJ1-2; D is unclear. Germline V gives CDR1 LNHNV, CDR2 YYDKDF (reference sequence). The length of the CDR3 is 13 residues. Trimming took 0 bases from V and 6 from J, leaving 8 bases between them. DNA of the CDR3: TGTGCCACCAGCAGAGATCGTCCGGATGGCTACACCTTC. Residues: CATSRDRPDGYTF.

This chain uses TRBV10-3 with TRBJ1-4, with 11 bases aligning to TRBD1. The CDR3 totals 16 residues. In germline, CDR1 is ENHRY, CDR2 SYGVKD. The trim removed 5 bases at V and 7 bases at J, leaving 9 bases unmatched. For the CDR3, the DNA is TGTGCCATCAGTAAAAGACCGGGACAGGGGGTTGAAAAACTGTTTTTT. This sequence encodes CAISKRPGQGVEKLFF.

The rearrangement links TRBV5-6 to TRBJ2-7; 8 bases fit TRBD1. CDR1 and CDR2 (germline): SGHDT, YYEEEE. The CDR3 loop spans 15 amino acids. The ends lost 4 bases at V and 4 bases at J; junction bases unmatched: 10. CDR3 residues: CASSLGTGLGYEQYF. The DNA of the CDR3 is TGTGCCAGCAGCCTGGGGACAGGTTTGGGATACGAGCAGTACTTC.

The chain links TRBV11-3 to TRBJ2-1; D gene uncertain. The CDR3 spans 17 residues. Per the germline V gene, CDR1 is SGHNT and CDR2 is YENEEA. V lost 5 bases and J 6 bases, leaving 23 bases between the germline ends. The CDR3 nucleotides read TGTGCCAGCAGCCCACACTCTCTAGACTCAAACGGCAATGAGCAGTTCTTC. Amino acid sequence: CASSPHSLDSNGNEQFF.

The chain couples TRBV19 to TRBJ1-5; D is unresolved. Trimming removed 1 base at V and 0 bases at J, with 7 bases between. The CDR3 length is 15 residues. Germline V gives CDR1 LNHDA, CDR2 SQIVND (reference sequence). The chain's CDR3 is CASSIVRGSNQPQHF. The CDR3 bases are TGTGCCAGTAGTATAGTACGGGGTAGCAATCAGCCCCAGCATTTT.

The chain links TRBV19 to TRBJ2-5; D is ambiguous. The germline CDR1 and CDR2 sequences are LNHDA and SQIVND (reference sequence). V lost 6 bases and J lost 9, with 11 bases in between. This CDR3 region has 11 residues. The CDR3 loop is CASSPGGPQYF. The DNA of the CDR3 is TGTGCCAGTAGCCCTGGTGGGCCCCAGTACTTC.

The V and J genes are TRBV6-1 and TRBJ2-5; 7 nucleotides agree with TRBD1. Germline CDR1 MNHNS, CDR2 SASEGT. There are 16 residues in the CDR3. V trimming: 0 bases; J trimming: 6 bases; junction bases outside the gene matches: 10. Written as DNA, the CDR3 is TGTGCCAGCAGTGAAGCGATCGAAGGGGGCAGGCAGACCCAGTACTTC. Translated: CASSEAIEGGRQTQYF.

The chain couples TRBV7-8 to TRBJ1-2, with 9 bases aligning to TRBD1. Germline CDR1 SGHVS, CDR2 FQNEAQ. The J segment lost 6 bases and the V segment lost 5 bases, leaving 10 bases of the junction unmatched. CDR3 length: 15 amino acids. The CDR3 loop reads CASSPAGTGLDGYTF. DNA of the CDR3: TGTGCCAGCAGCCCGGCCGGGACAGGGTTAGATGGCTACACCTTC. The full variable domain, completed using reference TRBV7-8 and TRBJ1-2, is GAGVSQSPRYKVAKRGQDVALRCDPISGHVSLFWYQQALGQGPEFLTYFQNEAQLDKSGLPSDRFFAERPEGSVSTLKIQRTQQEDSAVYLCASSPAGTGLDGYTFGSGTRLTVV.